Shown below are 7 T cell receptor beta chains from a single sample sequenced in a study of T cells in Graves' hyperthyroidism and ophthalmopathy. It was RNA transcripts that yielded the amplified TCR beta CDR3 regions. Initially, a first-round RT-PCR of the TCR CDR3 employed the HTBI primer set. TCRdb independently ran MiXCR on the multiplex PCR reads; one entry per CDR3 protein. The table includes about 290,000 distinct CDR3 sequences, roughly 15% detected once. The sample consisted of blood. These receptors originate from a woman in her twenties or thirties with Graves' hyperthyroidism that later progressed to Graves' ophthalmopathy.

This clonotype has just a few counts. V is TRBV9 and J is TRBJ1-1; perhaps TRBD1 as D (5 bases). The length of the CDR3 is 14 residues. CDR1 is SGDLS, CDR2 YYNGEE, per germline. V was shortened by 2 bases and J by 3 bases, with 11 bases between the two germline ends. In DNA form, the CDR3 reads TGTGCCAGCAGCGTCGGGGGAAAGGACACTGAAGCTTTCTTT. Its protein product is CASSVGGKDTEAFF. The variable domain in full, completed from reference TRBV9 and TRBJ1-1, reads DSGVTQTPKHLITATGQRVTLRCSPRSGDLSVYWYQQSLDQGLQFLIQYYNGEERAKGNILERFSAQQFPDLHSELNLSSLELGDSALYFCASSVGGKDTEAFFGQGTRLTVV.

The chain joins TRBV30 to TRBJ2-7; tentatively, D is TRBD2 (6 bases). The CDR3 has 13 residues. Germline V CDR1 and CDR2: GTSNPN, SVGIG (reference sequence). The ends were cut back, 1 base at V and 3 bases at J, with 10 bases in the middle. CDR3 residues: CAWSGAGFYEQYF. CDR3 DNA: TGTGCCTGGAGTGGGGCGGGGTTCTACGAGCAGTACTTC.

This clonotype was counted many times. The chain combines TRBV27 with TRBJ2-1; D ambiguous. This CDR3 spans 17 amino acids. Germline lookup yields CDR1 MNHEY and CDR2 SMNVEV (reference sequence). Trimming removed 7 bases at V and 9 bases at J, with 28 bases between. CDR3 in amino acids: CASTLVLGNLHLGEQFF. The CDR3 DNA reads TGTGCCAGCACCCTGGTCCTGGGCAACCTGCACTTAGGTGAGCAGTTCTTC.

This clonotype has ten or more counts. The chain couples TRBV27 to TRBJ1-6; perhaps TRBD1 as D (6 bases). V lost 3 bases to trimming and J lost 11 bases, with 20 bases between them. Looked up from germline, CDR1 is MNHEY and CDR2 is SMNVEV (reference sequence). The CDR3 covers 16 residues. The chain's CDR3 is CASSLYSGAPGPPLHF. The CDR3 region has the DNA TGTGCCAGCAGTTTGTATTCAGGGGCCCCCGGCCCACCCCTCCACTTT.

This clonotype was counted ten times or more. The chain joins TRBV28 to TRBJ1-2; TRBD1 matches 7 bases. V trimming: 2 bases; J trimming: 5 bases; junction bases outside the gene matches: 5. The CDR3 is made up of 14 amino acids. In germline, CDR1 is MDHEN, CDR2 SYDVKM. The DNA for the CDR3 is TGTGCCAGCAGTTTACCAGGGGGGGTATATGGCTACACCTTC. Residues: CASSLPGGVYGYTF.

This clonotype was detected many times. CDR3 protein: CSVEDRAWGGYTF. CDR3 nucleotides: TGCAGCGTTGAAGACAGGGCCTGGGGTGGCTACACCTTC. The chain uses TRBV29-1 and TRBJ1-2, with D tentatively TRBD1 (5 bases). With 0 bases removed from V and 7 bases from J, the gap between germline ends came to 12 bases. The CDR3 totals 13 residues. Germline V gene data show CDR1 as SQVTM and CDR2 as ANQGSEA.

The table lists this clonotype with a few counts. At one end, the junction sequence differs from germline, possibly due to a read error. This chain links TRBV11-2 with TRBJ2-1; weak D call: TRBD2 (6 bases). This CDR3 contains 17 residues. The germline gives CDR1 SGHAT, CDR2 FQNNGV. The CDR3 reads CASSQDGGNTLYNEQFF. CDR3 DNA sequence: TGCGCCAGCAGCCAAGACGGCGGGAACACCCTCTACAATGAGCAGTTCTTC.